A selection of T cell receptor beta chains follows, all from one sample in a study of T cell responses to AZD1222 COVID-19 vaccine. Sequenced by immunoSEQ multiplex PCR; TCRdb stores in-frame clones only, minus some. The table has some 120,000 clones, about 85% seen once. Specimen: peripheral blood, collected on day 0 of AZD1222 vaccination. These receptors came from an adult in good health. The CDR3 runs from the conserved cysteine through the conserved F or W. D genes are given only for firm matches. Only some rows state a clone size, as once, few, many or a class for expanded clones.

V: TRBV19
J: TRBJ1-1
size: once
D: NA
CDR3: CASSIDGAVEAFF
DNA: TGTGCCAGTAGTATAGATGGGGCAGTTGAAGCTTTCTTT

V: TRBV2
J: TRBJ1-1
size: NA
D: NA
CDR3: CASNADRTEAFF
DNA: TGTGCCAGCAATGCCGACAGAACTGAAGCTTTCTTT

V: TRBV11-3
J: TRBJ2-7
size: NA
D: NA
CDR3: CASSSRREFTYEQYF
DNA: TGTGCCAGCAGCTCCCGGAGGGAGTTCACCTACGAGCAGTACTTC

V: TRBV11-2
J: TRBJ2-7
size: NA
D: NA
CDR3: CASSLGQPASYEQYF
DNA: TGTGCCAGCAGCTTAGGGCAGCCGGCGTCCTACGAGCAGTACTTC

V: TRBV19
J: TRBJ2-2
size: NA
D: NA
CDR3: CASSNRGPNTGELFF
DNA: TGTGCCAGTAGTAATCGGGGCCCGAACACCGGGGAGCTGTTTTTT

V: TRBV5-6
J: TRBJ1-5
size: NA
D: NA
CDR3: CASSFYEGRVDQPQHF
DNA: TGTGCCAGCAGCTTTTACGAGGGGCGAGTGGATCAGCCCCAGCATTTT

V: TRBV3-1/TRBV3-2
J: TRBJ2-1
size: NA
D: TRBD2
CDR3: CASSQDVRGGRYNEQFF
DNA: TGTGCCAGCAGCCAAGACGTACGGGGGGGCCGATACAATGAGCAGTTCTTC

V: TRBV7-8
J: TRBJ2-7
size: NA
D: TRBD1
CDR3: CASNGQDYEQYF
DNA: TGTGCCAGCAATGGACAGGACTACGAGCAGTACTTC

V: TRBV18
J: TRBJ2-1
size: few
D: NA
CDR3: CASSPPGHNEQFF
DNA: TGTGCCAGCTCACCACCCGGGCACAATGAGCAGTTCTTC

V: TRBV6-5
J: TRBJ1-1
size: NA
D: NA
CDR3: CASSYPGSPDAFF
DNA: TGTGCCAGCAGTTATCCCGGAAGCCCGGACGCTTTCTTT

V: TRBV7-2
J: TRBJ2-4
size: NA
D: NA
CDR3: CASSLQGVITKNIQYF
DNA: TGTGCCAGCAGCTTACAGGGCGTCATAACCAAAAACATTCAGTACTTC

V: TRBV6-4
J: TRBJ1-1
size: NA
D: NA
CDR3: CASSAARGGEAFF
DNA: TGTGCCAGCAGTGCTGCCCGGGGGGGAGAAGCTTTCTTT

V: TRBV12-3/TRBV12-4
J: TRBJ1-2
size: NA
D: TRBD1
CDR3: CASRGDRAKGYTF
DNA: TGTGCCAGCAGAGGGGACAGGGCAAAGGGCTACACCTTC

V: TRBV5-4
J: TRBJ2-1
size: NA
D: TRBD1
CDR3: CASSSRTGGSGEQFF
DNA: TGTGCCAGCAGCTCAAGGACAGGGGGTAGTGGTGAGCAGTTCTTC

V: TRBV6-4
J: TRBJ2-2
size: NA
D: NA
CDR3: CASSAGGVTGELFF
DNA: TGTGCCAGCAGTGCCGGGGGAGTCACCGGGGAGCTGTTTTTT

V: TRBV10-2
J: TRBJ2-7
size: NA
D: NA
CDR3: CASSEANGGYEQYF
DNA: TGCGCCAGCAGTGAGGCTAATGGGGGGTACGAGCAGTACTTC

V: TRBV28
J: TRBJ2-7
size: once
D: TRBD2
CDR3: CASSSVGGGSYEQYF
DNA: TGTGCCAGCAGTTCGGTTGGCGGGGGGTCGTACGAGCAGTACTTC

V: TRBV4-1
J: TRBJ2-7
size: NA
D: NA
CDR3: CASSLEQFQYEQYF
DNA: TGCGCCAGCAGCCTAGAACAGTTTCAATACGAGCAGTACTTC

V: TRBV6-5
J: TRBJ1-1
size: NA
D: TRBD1
CDR3: CASSLQGKAFF
DNA: TGTGCCAGCAGTTTACAGGGGAAAGCTTTCTTT

V: TRBV19
J: TRBJ1-5
size: NA
D: NA
CDR3: CASSIRDLGPQHF
DNA: TGTGCCAGTAGTATTCGGGACTTGGGGCCCCAGCATTTT

V: TRBV19
J: TRBJ2-1
size: NA
D: TRBD1
CDR3: CASSPRTGGASNEQFF
DNA: TGTGCCAGTAGTCCCCGGACAGGGGGCGCCTCAAATGAGCAGTTCTTC

V: TRBV3-1/TRBV3-2
J: TRBJ2-1
size: NA
D: NA
CDR3: CASSRRGDNEQFF
DNA: TGTGCCAGCAGCCGGAGGGGGGACAATGAGCAGTTCTTC

V: TRBV6-5
J: TRBJ2-3
size: once
D: NA
CDR3: CASRWAGGLDTQYF
DNA: TGTGCCAGCAGATGGGCTGGGGGCTTGGATACGCAGTATTTT

V: TRBV19
J: TRBJ1-2
size: NA
D: NA
CDR3: CASQAQTGYTF
DNA: TGTGCCAGTCAGGCCCAGACGGGCTACACCTTC

V: TRBV28
J: TRBJ1-3
size: NA
D: NA
CDR3: CASSLSRGYPGNTIYF
DNA: TGTGCCAGCAGTTTAAGTCGAGGGTATCCTGGAAACACCATATATTTT

V: TRBV15
J: TRBJ2-7
size: NA
D: NA
CDR3: CATSRGDLDYEQYF
DNA: TGTGCCACCAGCAGAGGGGACTTAGACTACGAGCAGTACTTC

V: TRBV12-3/TRBV12-4
J: TRBJ2-3
size: NA
D: NA
CDR3: CASSPGEDTQYF
DNA: TGTGCCAGCAGTCCGGGAGAAGATACGCAGTATTTT

V: TRBV7-9
J: TRBJ2-7
size: NA
D: NA
CDR3: CASSFIQGKPYEQYF
DNA: TGTGCCAGCAGCTTTATTCAGGGTAAACCCTACGAGCAGTACTTC

V: TRBV19
J: TRBJ1-2
size: NA
D: NA
CDR3: CASTSGQGNYGYTF
DNA: NA

V: TRBV7-2
J: TRBJ1-1
size: few
D: NA
CDR3: CASSLRGVSATEAFF
DNA: TGTGCCAGCAGCTTAAGGGGGGTGAGCGCCACTGAAGCTTTCTTT

V: TRBV5-1
J: TRBJ1-4
size: NA
D: NA
CDR3: CASSFFPQATNEKLFF
DNA: TGCGCCAGCAGCTTCTTTCCGCAAGCAACTAATGAAAAACTGTTTTTT

V: TRBV30
J: TRBJ1-3
size: NA
D: NA
CDR3: CAWSAGIGAGNTIYF
DNA: TGTGCCTGGAGTGCCGGTATAGGGGCTGGAAACACCATATATTTT

V: TRBV12-3/TRBV12-4
J: TRBJ2-1
size: NA
D: NA
CDR3: CASSLGGRKFF
DNA: TGTGCCAGCAGCCTAGGCGGACGGAAGTTCTTC

V: TRBV2
J: TRBJ1-6
size: NA
D: TRBD1
CDR3: CACRDGTGGSPLHF
DNA: TGTGCCTGCCGGGATGGGACAGGGGGTTCACCCCTCCACTTT